This is a list of T cell receptor beta chains from one sample in a study of CXCR3-negative and CXCR3-positive naive CD8 T cells. TCRdb reprocessed the 5' RACE reads, with one entry per CDR3 protein and no DNA. This specimen shows 85,000 to 120,000 distinct CDR3 sequences; the ten leading clones hold 0.38%. The source material was naive CXCR3+ CD8+ T cells from blood. Receptor source: a human donor in good health. Some clones in this sample may be carry-over from other donors' samples. Both conserved end residues are part of each CDR3.

j_gene	v_gene	CDR3aa
TRBJ1-2	TRBV19	CASSIGTGLDYGYTF
TRBJ1-1	TRBV29-1	CSVERLDGAEAFF
TRBJ2-7	TRBV9	CASSTGLMGFSYEQYF
TRBJ2-2	TRBV21-1	CASSKAPGGTGELFF
TRBJ2-7	TRBV5-1	CASSLEGDGQYF
TRBJ2-1	TRBV11-3	CASSPPGTYNEQFF
TRBJ2-3	TRBV4-2	CASSQDLTDTQYF
TRBJ1-1	TRBV6-5	CASSYLGHTEAFF
TRBJ2-1	TRBV6-5	CASIEAGGYNEQFF
TRBJ1-1	TRBV7-9	CASSGSRTEGTEAFF
TRBJ2-1	TRBV9	CASSVAGQEYNEQFF
TRBJ2-7	TRBV27	CASSFVSSYEQYF
TRBJ1-2	TRBV20-1	CSALCDRANYGYTF
TRBJ2-7	TRBV15	CATSRAGLSEQYF
TRBJ1-2	TRBV4-1	CASSQDRAYYGYTF
TRBJ2-1	TRBV29-1	CSVQGAFYNEQFF
TRBJ1-2	TRBV21-1	CASRPETPGQPYGYTF
TRBJ2-5	TRBV7-9	CASSPGAGQVNQETQYF
TRBJ2-7	TRBV29-1	CSVGGGGNEQYF
TRBJ1-1	TRBV7-9	CASSSIPNTEAFF
TRBJ2-3	TRBV7-9	CASSRRTSQSTDTQYF
TRBJ2-3	TRBV12-3/TRBV12-4	CASTLAGRTDTQYF
TRBJ2-1	TRBV6-6	CASSQTPGTRYNEQFF
TRBJ2-7	TRBV12-5	CASGLDRTGYEQYF
TRBJ2-1	TRBV12-3/TRBV12-4	CASGPGGRWEFF
TRBJ1-2	TRBV28	CASSPPAGRINYGYTF
TRBJ1-1	TRBV29-1	CSAIGRGNTEAFF
TRBJ1-1	TRBV29-1	CSVDPVTDTEAFF
TRBJ1-1	TRBV7-9	CASNHLQGDTEAFF
TRBJ2-7	TRBV9	CASSVGGEPSYEQYF
TRBJ2-7	TRBV20-1	CSAPPRGDYEQYF
TRBJ1-1	TRBV4-3	CASSQAPRGTEAFF
TRBJ2-1	TRBV6-2/TRBV6-3	CASSYRVGAYNEQFF
TRBJ2-5	TRBV25-1	CASSEYLTTQETQYF
TRBJ1-2	TRBV6-1	CASSEARSPYGVYTF
TRBJ2-2	TRBV29-1	CSVLGLAGNTGELFF
TRBJ1-4	TRBV7-9	CASSLRGQGNEKLFF